This record looks at one TCR beta chain sequence and its context. The antigen is undetermined. Repertoires were generated with immunoSEQ multiplex PCR, while TCRdb's copy carries only in-frame clones and drops some. The repertoire holds tens of thousands of clones, with about 90% as singletons. Germline CDR1 and CDR2: MGHRA and YSYEKL. This CDR3 is built from 14 residues. Trimming cost V 3 bases and J 5 bases, with 11 bases left between them. This sample is part of a study of T cell responses to AZD1222 COVID-19 vaccine. Findings and caveats of the study: Of the AZD1222 recipients, only 6 or 7 were seropositive at baseline. Targets within unmutated variant regions were reportedly found for nearly half of spike-specific TCRs.

The sequence came from an adult who received the AZD1222 COVID-19 vaccine. The specimen comprised peripheral blood, sampled 28 days after the second AZD1222 dose. J is TRBJ1-5 and V is TRBV4-1; D gene unclear. The CDR3 region has the DNA TGCGCCAGCAGCCAGGGTCAGTATGATCAGCCCCAGCATTTT. Translating gives CASSQGQYDQPQHF.